These 14 T cell receptor beta chains originate from one sample sequenced in a study of shared clonotypes between healthy human individuals. Some clones are missing from TCRdb's copy, which holds only in-frame ones; the method was immunoSEQ multiplex PCR. This sample yields some 1 million clones, of which approximately 72% are seen a single time; roughly 1.4% belongs to the top ten. Sequenced input: memory CD4+ T cells sorted from blood. Noted subset: CD45RA-negative fraction. These receptors all stem from a man aged 18 to 29 in good health.

The chain combines TRBV6-1 with TRBJ2-3; 7 nucleotides align to TRBD1. The CDR3 consists of 13 residues. The V gene's germline CDR1 is MNHNS and CDR2 SASEGT. The J segment lost 8 bases and the V segment lost 2 bases, leaving 4 bases of the junction unmatched. For the CDR3, the DNA is TGTGCCAGCAGTGAAACTCAGGGGGTTACGCAGTATTTT. Amino acids: CASSETQGVTQYF.

The chain has TRBV19 and TRBJ2-6; 7 bases are shared with TRBD1. CDR3 size: 17 residues. Germline CDR1 and CDR2: LNHDA and SQIVND (reference sequence). V shed 6 bases and J 0 bases; nucleotides not matched to a gene: 8. CDR3 amino acids: CASREGQDRSGANVLTF. The CDR3 DNA follows: TGTGCCAGTAGGGAAGGACAGGACCGCTCTGGGGCCAACGTCCTGACTTTC.

This chain joins TRBV7-8 and TRBJ1-5; TRBD1 matches 8 bases. Unmatched junction bases numbered 15, after V lost 0 bases and J lost 2 bases. The CDR3 contains 20 residues. Germline CDR1 SGHVS, CDR2 FQNEAQ. CDR3 sequence reads: CASSLAWLRQGATGNQPQHF. In DNA form, the CDR3 reads TGTGCCAGCAGCTTAGCGTGGTTAAGGCAGGGGGCTACGGGCAATCAGCCCCAGCATTTT.

A note on this clone: Relative to the germline gene, one junction end is altered; a read error may explain this. This sequence joins TRBV5-4 and TRBJ2-7; possibly TRBD2 for D (5 bases). Germline assignment: CDR1 SGHNT and CDR2 YYREEE (reference sequence). The CDR3 totals 14 residues. The DNA for the CDR3 is TGTGCCAGCAGCCGGGAAAGTAGCTCCTATGAGCAGTACTTC. Translation: CASSRESSSYEQYF.

The V call is TRBV9, the J call TRBJ2-5; 7 bases are shared with TRBD1. The V and J ends lost 2 bases and 3 bases, in that order; junction bases with no gene match: 4. The CDR3 is made up of 14 amino acids. CDR1 and CDR2 from the germline V gene are SGDLS and YYNGEE. The CDR3 nucleotides read TGTGCCAGCAGCGTCGGGACAGCAAAAGAGACCCAGTACTTC. Protein sequence: CASSVGTAKETQYF.

V gene TRBV27 combines with J gene TRBJ2-1; 16 nucleotides match TRBD2. CDR3 length: 19 residues. Germline V gene sequence: CDR1 MNHEY, CDR2 SMNVEV (reference sequence). The junction had 10 bases not matched to a gene; V was cut back by 2 bases and J by 6 bases. The CDR3 is CASSLRLGLAGGMGNEQFF. In DNA, the CDR3 is TGTGCCAGCAGTTTAAGGCTGGGACTAGCGGGAGGGATGGGCAATGAGCAGTTCTTC.

The chain recombines TRBV5-1 with TRBJ1-5; TRBD1 agrees at 10 bases. Trimming cost V 3 bases and J 1 base; bases outside gene matches: 4. The CDR3 extends over 16 amino acids. CDR1 SGHRS and CDR2 YFSETQ come from the germline V gene. CDR3 region: CASSSGQGESNQPQHF. CDR3 DNA sequence: TGCGCCAGCAGCTCTGGACAGGGGGAGAGCAATCAGCCCCAGCATTTT.

The chain links TRBV7-2 to TRBJ2-2; 10 nucleotides agree with TRBD2. The germline CDR1 and CDR2 sequences are SGHTA and FQGNSA. Unmatched junction bases numbered 8, after V lost 5 bases and J lost 5 bases. This CDR3 is built from 16 residues. As DNA, the CDR3 is TGTGCCAGCAGCATAACGGGACTAGCGATTACCGGGGAGCTGTTTTTT. As protein: CASSITGLAITGELFF.

The V gene is TRBV6-1, the J gene TRBJ1-3; D gene ambiguous. The V gene's germline CDR1 is MNHNS and CDR2 SASEGT. CDR3 length: 15 amino acids. V was pared by 2 bases and J by 0 bases, with 8 bases between. Here the CDR3 DNA reads TGTGCCAGCAGTGAAATTCCCATCTCTGGAAACACCATATATTTT. The encoded protein is CASSEIPISGNTIYF.

The chain couples TRBV2 to TRBJ2-3; TRBD2 matches 7 bases. Germline CDR1 SNHLY, CDR2 FYNNEI. V shed 6 bases and J 4 bases; nucleotides not matched to a gene: 7. The length of the CDR3 is 14 residues. CDR3 coding DNA: TGTGCCAGCAGGGAGACTAGCTTCGCAGATACGCAGTATTTT. Its protein is CASRETSFADTQYF.

The rearrangement joins TRBV2 to TRBJ2-3; D not resolved. The CDR3 is 11 amino acids. The germline V and J ends were trimmed by 7 bases and 2 bases, with 4 bases remaining between them. CDR1 and CDR2 (germline): SNHLY, FYNNEI. The CDR3 nucleotides are TGTGCCAGCAAGACCACAGATACGCAGTATTTT. It translates to CASKTTDTQYF.

The genes are TRBV18 and TRBJ2-1; 13 positions agree with TRBD2. The length of the CDR3 is 17 residues. V shed 2 bases, J shed 7 bases, and the junction held 8 bases outside the gene matches. Germline V gives CDR1 KGHSH, CDR2 LQKENI. In DNA, the CDR3 is TGTGCCAGCTCACCAAAACAGAGACTAGCGGGGGGTAATGAGCAGTTCTTC. Its protein product is CASSPKQRLAGGNEQFF.

The chain has TRBV6-1 and TRBJ2-7; tentative D call: TRBD1 (6 bases). Germline assignment: CDR1 MNHNS and CDR2 SASEGT. The CDR3 has 15 amino acids. Between the trimmed V and J ends, which lost 2 bases and 3 bases, there was a span of 14 bases. The CDR3 DNA follows: TGTGCCAGCAGTGAATCCCCCGGGACATTCTACGAGCAGTACTTC. It encodes CASSESPGTFYEQYF.

This chain connects TRBV5-4 to TRBJ2-3; D remains ambiguous. The CDR3 runs to 15 residues. Germline V gene data show CDR1 as SGHNT and CDR2 as YYREEE (reference sequence). With 0 bases removed from V and 1 base from J, the gap between germline ends came to 9 bases. The CDR3 nucleotides read TGTGCCAGCAGCTTGGACCAGCTAGGCACAGATACGCAGTATTTT. This gives the protein CASSLDQLGTDTQYF. The entire variable domain, with the rest obtained from reference TRBV5-4 and TRBJ2-3, is as follows: ETGVTQSPTHLIKTRGQQVTLRCSSQSGHNTVSWYQQALGQGPQFIFQYYREEENGRGNFPPRFSGLQFPNYSSELNVNALELDDSALYLCASSLDQLGTDTQYFGPGTRLTVL.